Below, one TCR beta chain is given with its context. This specimen belongs to a study of cytomegalovirus exposure and HLA in healthy donors. The PCR had 60 Vbeta and 13 Jbeta primers. TCRdb's table, derived via immunoSEQ multiplex PCR, lists solely in-frame clones and lacks some. There are around 160,000 clones in the sample; around 68% occur only once, and 2.5% to 3.5% lies in the top ten. This CDR3 contains 14 residues. Sequenced sample: PBMCs. The genes are TRBV21-1 and TRBJ1-4; the tabulated D call, TRBD1, remains unverified against the DNA. TRBV21-1 is annotated as a pseudogene. This clonotype originated in a woman in her 40s in good health and CMV-seropositive. DNA for the CDR3: TGTGCCAGCAGCAAAGGACAGGGGCGTGAAAAACTGTTTTTT. The encoded protein is CASSKGQGREKLFF.